The next 2 T cell receptor beta chains were all read from a single sample in a study of CD8+ T cells in alopecia areata. After isolation, RNA underwent reverse transcription to generate cDNA as the sequencing template. The method was immunoSEQ multiplex PCR; TCRdb's version includes in-frame clones alone and lacks a portion of them. The data hold roughly 180,000 clones, with 53% observed a single time. Treatment here: oral pan-JAK inhibitor, 5-10 mg twice daily. The source material was CD8+ T cells sorted from blood, sampled at week 24, from a patient treated with tofacitinib. The source is a human donor with alopecia areata.

As to this clone: Other DNA variants within this sample encode the same CDR3. DNA of the CDR3: TGTGCCAGCAGTTACTCGGGGGGAGGAACTGAAGCTTTCTTT. Translated: CASSYSGGGTEAFF. The chain is built from TRBV6-5 and TRBJ1-1; D possibly corresponds to TRBD1 (5 bases). The CDR3 sequence is 14 residues long. The germline V gene has CDR1 MNHEY and CDR2 SVGAGI. V was pared by 0 bases and J by 5 bases, with 10 bases between.

This clone came up once. The genes are TRBV13 and TRBJ1-1; D gene uncertain. The CDR3 sequence is 15 residues long. Trimming cost V 1 base and J 0 bases, with 9 bases left between them. CDR1 and CDR2 (germline): PRHDT, FYEKMQ (reference sequence). The CDR3 reads CASSLVLGMNTEAFF. For the CDR3, the DNA is TGTGCCAGCAGCTTAGTGCTGGGAATGAACACTGAAGCTTTCTTT.